What follows is one T cell receptor (beta chain) and its context. This sample was included in a study of PD-L1 blockade in urothelial cancer. Study context: Individuals in the cohort had been given 0 to 3 earlier chemotherapy regimens.

Method: immunoSEQ multiplex PCR; TCRdb's copy keeps in-frame clones and lacks some. The sample lists about 76,000 clones; 84% were seen once. The CDR3 is made up of 16 amino acids. The germline gives CDR1 MNHNS, CDR2 SASEGT. V was cut by 4 bases and J by 0 bases, with 15 bases left in between. The receptor comes from a man between 65 and 85 years old with urothelial cancer. The sample here was PBMCs, taken around atezolizumab (anti-PD-L1) treatment. This chain joins TRBV6-1 and TRBJ1-2; possible D gene TRBD1, 5 bases. The CDR3: CASSARPRTTNYGYTF. DNA of the CDR3: TGTGCCAGCAGTGCCCGCCCCAGGACAACTAACTATGGCTACACCTTC.